Below, 2 T cell receptor beta chains from the same sample are listed, as sequenced in a study of blood T cell repertoires in COVID-19. Here immunoSEQ multiplex PCR was the method, and the copy in TCRdb shows in-frame clones only, minus some. The sample lists approximately 88,000 clones, around 90% occurring once. Sequenced material: peripheral blood. Source of these receptors: a woman aged 45-59 years in a cohort sampled during active COVID-19.

This chain connects TRBV10-3 to TRBJ1-1, with TRBD1 identical over 8 bases. Trimming cost V 6 bases and J 2 bases; bases outside gene matches: 5. Germline CDR1 reads ENHRY; CDR2 reads SYGVKD. The CDR3 is made up of 14 amino acids. CDR3 nucleotides: TGTGCCATCAGCCCAGACAGGGGTAACACTGAAGCTTTCTTT. Translating gives CAISPDRGNTEAFF.

The V gene is TRBV11-3, the J gene TRBJ2-7; tentatively, D is TRBD2 (7 bases). V gave up 5 bases and J gave up 9 bases, with 20 bases separating them. CDR3 length equals 14 residues. Germline assignment: CDR1 SGHNT and CDR2 YENEEA. The DNA of the CDR3 is TGTGCCAGCAGCAACCCTAGCGGAACCAGGGGGCAGTACTTC. It specifies CASSNPSGTRGQYF. The complete variable domain, with remaining parts taken from reference TRBV11-3 and TRBJ2-7, reads EAGVVQSPRYKIIEKKQPVAFWCNPISGHNTLYWYLQNLGQGPELLIRYENEEAVDDSQLPKDRFSAERLKGVDSTLKIQPAELGDSAVYLCASSNPSGTRGQYFGPGTRLTVT.